One and the same sample provided the 21 T cell receptor beta chains below, sequenced in a study of blood T cell repertoires in COVID-19. The method was immunoSEQ multiplex PCR; TCRdb's version includes in-frame clones alone and lacks a portion of them. This sample has roughly 260,000 clones, with approximately 82% found just once. Source material: peripheral blood. The receptor source for this set is a woman older than 75 with active or convalescent COVID-19.

V usage is TRBV21-1 and J usage is TRBJ1-3; the table's TRBD1 call for D was not verified on the DNA. TRBV21-1 is noted as a pseudogene. The CDR3 is 14 residues long. CDR3 bases: TGTGCCAGCAGCAAACCCAGGGCTGGAAACACCATATATTTT. Translating it yields CASSKPRAGNTIYF.

The chain joins TRBV7-9 to TRBJ2-5; D may be TRBD2 (6 bases). Germline V CDR1 and CDR2: SEHNR, FQNEAQ (reference sequence). The CDR3 contains 11 residues. Trimming removed 5 bases from V and 5 bases from J, with 6 bases in between. CDR3 protein: CASSRGETQYF. The DNA of the CDR3 is TGTGCCAGCAGCCGGGGGGAGACCCAGTACTTC.

V usage is TRBV28 and J usage is TRBJ1-6, with D maybe TRBD1 (6 bases). The CDR3 covers 16 residues. CDR1 and CDR2 (germline): MDHEN, SYDVKM. V lost 2 bases to trimming and J lost 2 bases, with 10 bases between them. The CDR3 region is CASSLTGSAYNSPLHF. Written as DNA, the CDR3 is TGTGCCAGCAGTTTAACAGGGAGCGCCTATAATTCACCCCTCCACTTT.

In DNA, the CDR3 is TGTGCCAGCAGCCAGACCGTCTTGGGGCGGGGGGCCTACACCTTC. It specifies CASSQTVLGRGAYTF. V gene TRBV3-1 (or the pseudogene TRBV3-2) combines with J gene TRBJ1-2; D may be TRBD1 (6 bases). Trimming left V 3 bases short and J 10 bases short, with 21 bases between. The germline gives CDR1 LGHDT, CDR2 YNNKEL (reference sequence). The CDR3 consists of 15 residues.

V is TRBV29-1 and J is TRBJ1-6; 9 bases are a match to TRBD1. V lost 4 bases to trimming and J lost 7 bases; unmatched junction nucleotides: 8. This CDR3 has 15 amino acids. Germline V gives CDR1 SQVTM, CDR2 ANQGSEA. CDR3 protein: CSVASGTGTNSPLHF. As DNA, the CDR3 is TGCAGCGTTGCGTCCGGGACAGGGACAAATTCACCCCTCCACTTT.

The J gene is TRBJ1-1, the V gene TRBV5-4, with TRBD1 matching over 8 bases. V lost 4 bases to trimming and J lost 6 bases; unmatched junction nucleotides: 14. CDR1 is SGHNT, CDR2 YYREEE, per germline (reference sequence). The CDR3 is 16 residues long. Here the CDR3 DNA reads TGTGCCAGCAGCCCGAAGGGGACAGGTCTCGGCCCTGAAGCTTTCTTT. It is translated as CASSPKGTGLGPEAFF.

This clone turned up a few times. The chain has TRBV5-4 and TRBJ2-1; 8 positions match TRBD2. CDR1 and CDR2 (germline): SGHNT, YYREEE (reference sequence). Unmatched junction bases numbered 6, after V lost 4 bases and J lost 3 bases. The CDR3 is made up of 15 amino acids. The CDR3 sequence: CASSPEREGYNEQFF. The CDR3 DNA reads TGTGCCAGCAGCCCGGAACGGGAGGGCTACAATGAGCAGTTCTTC.

This chain joins TRBV6-1 and TRBJ1-3, with a weak D call TRBD1 (5 bases). Trimming shortened V by 2 bases and J by 0 bases, and 8 bases separated the two germline ends. The CDR3 sequence is 15 residues long. Germline assignment: CDR1 MNHNS and CDR2 SASEGT. The chain's CDR3 is CASSEQGSSGNTIYF. In DNA, the CDR3 is TGTGCCAGCAGTGAACAGGGTAGCTCTGGAAACACCATATATTTT.

The chain uses TRBV6-5 and TRBJ2-2; the match to TRBD1 covers 7 bases. The CDR3 runs 15 residues. In germline, CDR1 is MNHEY, CDR2 SVGAGI. The V segment lost 7 bases and the J segment 4 bases; nucleotides outside the gene matches: 9. DNA of the CDR3: TGTGCCAGCATCCCTCTAAAGGGGGCCACCGGGGAGCTGTTTTTT. Its protein is CASIPLKGATGELFF.

The chain combines TRBV5-1 with TRBJ1-2; possibly TRBD1 for D (5 bases). Germline CDR1 SGHRS, CDR2 YFSETQ. V gave up 2 bases and J gave up 5 bases, with 16 bases separating them. This CDR3 has 15 residues. CDR3 sequence reads: CASSFGQGSGYGYTF. The CDR3 DNA reads TGCGCCAGCAGCTTCGGACAAGGAAGTGGATATGGCTACACCTTC. Filled out from reference TRBV5-1 and TRBJ1-2, the complete variable domain reads KAGVTQTPRYLIKTRGQQVTLSCSPISGHRSVSWYQQTPGQGLQFLFEYFSETQRNKGNFPGRFSGRQFSNSRSEMNVSTLELGDSALYLCASSFGQGSGYGYTFGSGTRLTVV.

This clone appeared a few times. The V and J genes are TRBV6-1 and TRBJ2-3; no clear D. The V gene lost 2 bases and the J gene lost 2 bases, with 8 bases spanning the gap. Germline assignment: CDR1 MNHNS and CDR2 SASEGT. The CDR3 has 14 amino acids. The CDR3 bases are TGTGCCAGCAGTGAAACGCAGGTCACAGATACGCAGTATTTT. This sequence encodes CASSETQVTDTQYF.

The chain carries TRBV19 and TRBJ1-4; 7 bases map to TRBD1. Germline CDR1 LNHDA, CDR2 SQIVND (reference sequence). This CDR3 is built from 14 residues. Trimming at V came to 7 bases and at J to 2 bases, leaving 4 bases not matched to a gene. The CDR3 protein is CASMAGGTNEKLFF. DNA of the CDR3: TGTGCCAGTATGGCAGGGGGTACTAATGAAAAACTGTTTTTT.

This rearrangement joins TRBV4-2 to TRBJ1-6; D not resolved. CDR1 LGHNA and CDR2 YNFKEQ come from the germline V gene. Trimming took off 1 base at V and 4 bases at J, with 5 bases between the two ends. CDR3 length equals 14 residues. The CDR3 DNA is TGTGCCAGCAGCCAAGCTCAGTATAATTCACCCCTCCACTTT. Translation: CASSQAQYNSPLHF.

This clone was seen only a few times. The CDR3 loop is CASSDPTAFNEKLFF. The DNA for the CDR3 is TGCGCCAGCAGCGATCCGACAGCCTTTAATGAAAAACTGTTTTTT. The J gene is TRBJ1-4, the V gene TRBV5-1, with D maybe TRBD1 (5 bases). Trimming left V 4 bases short and J 4 bases short, with 14 bases between. CDR1 is SGHRS and CDR2 is YFSETQ in the germline V gene. The CDR3 is 15 residues long.

This clone came up a few times. V and J are TRBV6-6 and TRBJ1-1, with TRBD1 matching over 10 bases. The ends lost 6 bases at V and 11 bases at J; junction bases unmatched: 6. This CDR3 is 12 amino acids long. Germline V lookup: CDR1 MNHNY, CDR2 SVGAGI (reference sequence). CDR3 coding DNA: TGTGCCAGCAGCCAGACAGGGGGCTTTGCTTTCTTT. Translation: CASSQTGGFAFF.

The chain recombines TRBV4-1 with TRBJ1-2; TRBD1 aligns across 7 bases. CDR1 is MGHRA and CDR2 is YSYEKL in the germline V gene. The CDR3 is 15 residues long. The trim removed 0 bases at V and 2 bases at J, leaving 3 bases unmatched. DNA for the CDR3: TGCGCCAGCAGCCAAGACAGGGGGGCCAACTATGGCTACACCTTC. Translating gives CASSQDRGANYGYTF.

The chain uses TRBV6-5 and TRBJ1-5; D ambiguous. The CDR3 consists of 15 residues. Trimming took 2 bases from V and 5 from J, leaving 13 bases between them. The germline gives CDR1 MNHEY, CDR2 SVGAGI. The CDR3 DNA reads as TGTGCCAGCAGTTACACGGCAGGTACCGATCAGCCCCAGCATTTT. Amino acid sequence: CASSYTAGTDQPQHF.

In this sample, this clone turned up once. The chain has TRBV9 and TRBJ2-5; the match to TRBD2 covers 9 bases. The J segment lost 5 bases and the V segment lost 0 bases, leaving 5 bases of the junction unmatched. The germline gives CDR1 SGDLS, CDR2 YYNGEE. This CDR3 contains 15 residues. The CDR3 sequence: CASSVGGGGGETQYF. The CDR3, as DNA: TGTGCCAGCAGCGTAGGCGGCGGGGGGGGCGAGACCCAGTACTTC.

The J gene is TRBJ1-4, the V gene TRBV19, with 8 nucleotides matching TRBD1. In germline, CDR1 is LNHDA, CDR2 SQIVND (reference sequence). The CDR3 consists of 15 residues. Trimming cost V 5 bases and J 8 bases; bases outside gene matches: 10. Here the CDR3 DNA reads TGTGCCAGTAGTTCCCCGAGACAGGGGACCGAAAAACTGTTTTTT. It is translated as CASSSPRQGTEKLFF.

Only a few counts were recorded for this clone. Different DNA sequences within this sample yield the same CDR3. The J gene is TRBJ2-1, the V gene TRBV9; no firm D call. Germline V lookup: CDR1 SGDLS, CDR2 YYNGEE. The CDR3 totals 16 residues. V was cut by 0 bases and J by 0 bases, with 10 bases left in between. The CDR3 DNA reads as TGTGCCAGCAGCGTAGCTGGGCAGAGCTCCTACAATGAGCAGTTCTTC. Translated: CASSVAGQSSYNEQFF.

J is TRBJ1-5 and V is TRBV4-2, with D hard to call. Germline assignment: CDR1 LGHNA and CDR2 YNFKEQ. Trimming cost V 5 bases and J 2 bases, with 16 bases left between them. The CDR3 spans 16 residues. The CDR3 sequence is CASSSSLNARNQPQHF. The DNA for the CDR3 is TGTGCCAGCAGCTCCTCCTTAAATGCGCGCAATCAGCCCCAGCATTTT.